This TCR beta chain was sequenced during a study of T cell responses to AZD1222 COVID-19 vaccine. As regards this clone: The target antigen is unknown. The same CDR3 arises from other DNA sequences in this sample as well.

Whole-study findings and limits: Across spike, vaccine-associated CD4 TCRs were found, dominant at 160-218 and 743-854.

The repertoire was sequenced with immunoSEQ multiplex PCR; TCRdb's copy has only in-frame clones and lacks some. The repertoire holds 150,000 to 180,000 clones, roughly nine tenths seen once, with approximately 19% in the top ten. This CDR3 has 16 amino acids. The V gene end was trimmed by 1 base and the J gene end by 0 bases; junction bases not matched to a gene: 2. Per the germline V gene, CDR1 is SGHTA and CDR2 is FQGNSA. The sequence was obtained from an adult in good health. The chain combines TRBV7-2 with TRBJ1-4, with 7 bases aligning to TRBD1. The source material was peripheral blood, sampled on day 0 of AZD1222 vaccination. The CDR3, as DNA: TGTGCCAGCAGCTTAGTCGGGACAGCAACTAATGAAAAACTGTTTTTT. Translating it yields CASSLVGTATNEKLFF.